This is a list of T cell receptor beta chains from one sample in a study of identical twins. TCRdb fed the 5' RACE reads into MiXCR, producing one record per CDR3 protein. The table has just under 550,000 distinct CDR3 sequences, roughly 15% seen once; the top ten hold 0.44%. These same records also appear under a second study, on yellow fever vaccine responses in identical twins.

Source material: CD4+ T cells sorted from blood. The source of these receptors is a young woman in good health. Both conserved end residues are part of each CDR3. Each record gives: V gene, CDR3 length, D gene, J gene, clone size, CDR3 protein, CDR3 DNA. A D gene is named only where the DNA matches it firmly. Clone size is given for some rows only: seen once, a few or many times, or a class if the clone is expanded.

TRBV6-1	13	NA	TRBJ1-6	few	CASKDTNLSPLHF	TGTGCCAGCAAGGACACCAACCTTTCACCCCTCCACTTT
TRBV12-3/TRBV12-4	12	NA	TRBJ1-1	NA	CASRSSRAEAFF	TGTGCCAGCAGAAGCTCGCGTGCTGAAGCTTTCTTT
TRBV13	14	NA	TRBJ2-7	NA	CASSLSGTSYEQYF	TGTGCCAGCAGCTTATCCGGGACCTCCTACGAGCAGTACTTC
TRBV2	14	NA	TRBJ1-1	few	CASRGQLMNTEAFF	TGTGCCAGCAGGGGACAACTCATGAACACTGAAGCTTTCTTT
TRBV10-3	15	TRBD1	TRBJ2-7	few	CAISGNGQGINEQYF	TGTGCCATCAGTGGGAACGGACAGGGAATAAACGAGCAGTACTTC
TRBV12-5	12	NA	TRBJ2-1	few	CASGLVWNEQFF	TGTGCTAGTGGTTTGGTATGGAATGAGCAGTTCTTC
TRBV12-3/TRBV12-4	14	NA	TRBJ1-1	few	CASSSHQPNTEAFF	TGTGCCAGCAGTTCCCACCAGCCGAACACTGAAGCTTTCTTT
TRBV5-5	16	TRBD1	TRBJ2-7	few	CASSSFITGVSYEQYF	TGTGCCAGCAGCTCTTTCATTACAGGGGTATCCTACGAGCAGTACTTC
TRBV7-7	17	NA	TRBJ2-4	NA	CASSLVDRQIAKNIQYF	TGTGCCAGCAGCTTAGTCGATCGACAGATAGCCAAAAACATTCAGTACTTC
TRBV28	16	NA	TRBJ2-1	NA	CASSLVVAGRYNEQFF	TGTGCCAGCAGTTTAGTCGTGGCGGGAAGGTACAATGAGCAGTTCTTC
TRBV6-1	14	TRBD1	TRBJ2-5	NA	CASGGQGVGETQYF	TGTGCCAGCGGAGGACAGGGAGTCGGAGAGACCCAGTACTTC
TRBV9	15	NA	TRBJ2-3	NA	CASSVAGALADTQYF	TGTGCCAGCAGCGTAGCGGGGGCCCTGGCAGATACGCAGTATTTT
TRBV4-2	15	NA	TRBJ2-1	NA	CASSQESGPYNEQFF	TGTGCCAGCAGCCAAGAGAGCGGCCCCTACAATGAGCAGTTCTTC
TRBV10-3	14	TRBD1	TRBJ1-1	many	CAISGQGRNTEAFF	TGTGCCATCAGTGGACAGGGACGGAACACTGAAGCTTTCTTT
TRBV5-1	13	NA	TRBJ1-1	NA	CASSVRETTEAFF	TGCGCCAGCAGCGTCAGGGAGACCACTGAAGCTTTCTTT
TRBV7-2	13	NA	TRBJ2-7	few	CASSFDRGAEQYF	TGTGCCAGCAGCTTTGACCGGGGAGCCGAGCAGTACTTC
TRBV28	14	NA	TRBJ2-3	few	CASTPGGPTDTQYF	TGTGCCAGCACCCCCGGGGGACCCACAGATACGCAGTATTTT
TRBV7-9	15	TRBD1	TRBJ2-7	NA	CASSNPDRGLYEQYF	TGTGCCAGCAGCAACCCGGACAGGGGCCTGTACGAGCAGTACTTC
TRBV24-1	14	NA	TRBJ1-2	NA	CATSDLGVNYGYTF	TGTGCCACCAGTGATTTGGGGGTAAACTATGGCTACACCTTC
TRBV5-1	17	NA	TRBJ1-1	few	CASSLVFRGPKVTEAFF	TGCGCCAGCAGCTTGGTTTTCCGGGGGCCAAAGGTCACTGAAGCTTTCTTT
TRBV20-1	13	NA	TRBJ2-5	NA	CSARGGAGETQYF	TGCAGTGCTAGAGGAGGGGCGGGAGAGACCCAGTACTTC
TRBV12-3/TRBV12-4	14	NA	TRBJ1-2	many	CASASFQGAYGYTF	TGTGCCAGCGCGTCGTTTCAGGGCGCTTATGGCTACACCTTC
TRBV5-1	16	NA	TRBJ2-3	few	CASSLGWESGTDTQYF	TGCGCCAGCAGCTTGGGATGGGAGTCGGGCACAGATACGCAGTATTTT